The rows below give T cell receptor beta chains drawn from one sample of a study of blood T cell repertoires in COVID-19. The protocol was immunoSEQ multiplex PCR, while the TCRdb copy is restricted to in-frame clones and leaves out a portion. Of about 160,000 clones listed, roughly 79% are singletons. Sequenced material: peripheral blood. These receptors were collected from a woman older than 75 with acute or convalescent COVID-19. The CDR3 runs from the conserved cysteine through the conserved F or W. D genes are given only for firm matches. Clone sizes are given selectively: once, few, many, or a class where the clone is expanded.

clone_size: -
v_call: TRBV3-1/TRBV3-2
d_call: -
j_call: TRBJ2-1
cdr3_length: 15
cdr3_aa: CASSQGWVRGNEQFF
cdr3_nt: TGTGCCAGCAGCCAGGGTTGGGTGAGAGGGAATGAGCAGTTCTTC

clone_size: -
v_call: TRBV7-2
d_call: -
j_call: TRBJ2-1
cdr3_length: 15
cdr3_aa: CASSPRGGSYNEQFF
cdr3_nt: TGTGCTAGCAGTCCGCGGGGCGGCAGTTACAATGAGCAGTTCTTC

clone_size: -
v_call: TRBV5-6
d_call: TRBD2
j_call: TRBJ2-1
cdr3_length: 15
cdr3_aa: CASTQTSGTHNEQFF
cdr3_nt: TGTGCCAGCACCCAGACTAGCGGGACCCACAATGAGCAGTTCTTC

clone_size: -
v_call: TRBV2
d_call: -
j_call: TRBJ1-3
cdr3_length: 15
cdr3_aa: CASGASILSGNTIYF
cdr3_nt: TGTGCCTCTGGGGCCTCGATACTCTCTGGAAACACCATATATTTT

clone_size: -
v_call: TRBV29-1
d_call: TRBD1
j_call: TRBJ1-2
cdr3_length: 12
cdr3_aa: CSVEDRAYGYTF
cdr3_nt: TGCAGCGTTGAGGACAGGGCCTATGGCTACACCTTC

clone_size: -
v_call: TRBV30
d_call: TRBD1
j_call: TRBJ1-2
cdr3_length: 12
cdr3_aa: CALTGGGYGYTF
cdr3_nt: TGTGCACTTACAGGGGGCGGGTATGGCTACACCTTC

clone_size: -
v_call: TRBV30
d_call: -
j_call: TRBJ1-1
cdr3_length: 14
cdr3_aa: CAWSGQDGRTEAFF
cdr3_nt: TGTGCCTGGAGTGGGCAGGATGGTCGCACTGAAGCTTTCTTT

clone_size: -
v_call: TRBV15
d_call: -
j_call: TRBJ1-4
cdr3_length: 11
cdr3_aa: CATSRTGSLFF
cdr3_nt: TGTGCCACCAGCAGAACCGGGTCCCTGTTTTTT

clone_size: -
v_call: TRBV27
d_call: -
j_call: TRBJ1-5
cdr3_length: 13
cdr3_aa: CASSLSSDQPQHF
cdr3_nt: TGTGCCAGCAGTTTATCGAGCGATCAGCCCCAGCATTTT

clone_size: -
v_call: TRBV5-1
d_call: TRBD2
j_call: TRBJ2-1
cdr3_length: 14
cdr3_aa: CASSLTSGSREQFF
cdr3_nt: TGCGCCAGCAGCTTGACTAGCGGGAGCCGGGAGCAGTTCTTC

clone_size: -
v_call: TRBV18
d_call: TRBD2
j_call: TRBJ2-7
cdr3_length: 13
cdr3_aa: CASSPPAGEKQYF
cdr3_nt: TGTGCCAGCTCACCACCGGCGGGGGAGAAGCAGTACTTC

clone_size: -
v_call: TRBV5-1
d_call: -
j_call: TRBJ2-1
cdr3_length: 16
cdr3_aa: CASSLAPGLAGNEQFF
cdr3_nt: TGCGCCAGCAGCTTGGCCCCTGGGCTAGCAGGCAATGAGCAGTTCTTC

clone_size: -
v_call: TRBV6-2/TRBV6-3
d_call: -
j_call: TRBJ2-4
cdr3_length: 15
cdr3_aa: CASSLAKLAKNIQYF
cdr3_nt: TGTGCCAGCAGTTTAGCGAAACTAGCCAAAAACATTCAGTACTTC

clone_size: once
v_call: TRBV7-9
d_call: TRBD1
j_call: TRBJ2-3
cdr3_length: 15
cdr3_aa: CASSPRTGSTDTQYF
cdr3_nt: TGTGCCAGCAGCCCCCGGACAGGCAGCACAGATACGCAGTATTTT

clone_size: -
v_call: TRBV13
d_call: TRBD2
j_call: TRBJ2-5
cdr3_length: 17
cdr3_aa: CASSPRASGRAWETQYF
cdr3_nt: TGTGCCAGCAGCCCAAGGGCTAGCGGGAGGGCGTGGGAGACCCAGTACTTC

clone_size: -
v_call: TRBV29-1
d_call: TRBD1
j_call: TRBJ2-2
cdr3_length: 15
cdr3_aa: CSVDGQGTNTGELFF
cdr3_nt: TGCAGCGTTGATGGACAGGGGACAAACACCGGGGAGCTGTTTTTT

clone_size: -
v_call: TRBV29-1
d_call: -
j_call: TRBJ1-2
cdr3_length: 12
cdr3_aa: CSVGLMSYGYTF
cdr3_nt: TGCAGCGTTGGACTGATGTCATATGGCTACACCTTC

clone_size: -
v_call: TRBV5-1
d_call: TRBD1
j_call: TRBJ1-2
cdr3_length: 14
cdr3_aa: CASSLEQGVGGYTF
cdr3_nt: TGCGCCAGCAGCTTGGAACAGGGGGTCGGTGGCTACACCTTC

clone_size: few
v_call: TRBV4-3
d_call: TRBD2
j_call: TRBJ2-1
cdr3_length: 16
cdr3_aa: CASSQDHPSGSNEQFF
cdr3_nt: TGCGCCAGCAGCCAAGATCATCCTAGCGGGAGCAATGAGCAGTTCTTC

clone_size: few
v_call: TRBV7-2
d_call: -
j_call: TRBJ1-1
cdr3_length: 14
cdr3_aa: CASSLTYTNTEAFF
cdr3_nt: TGTGCCAGCAGCTTAACGTACACGAACACTGAAGCTTTCTTT

clone_size: -
v_call: TRBV30
d_call: -
j_call: TRBJ2-7
cdr3_length: 13
cdr3_aa: CAWSVYRDYEQYF
cdr3_nt: TGTGCCTGGAGTGTGTACAGGGATTACGAGCAGTACTTC

clone_size: -
v_call: TRBV5-5
d_call: -
j_call: TRBJ1-3
cdr3_length: 15
cdr3_aa: CASSLSPRAGNTIYF
cdr3_nt: TGTGCCAGCAGCTTGTCCCCCCGCGCTGGAAACACCATATATTTT

clone_size: -
v_call: TRBV6-4
d_call: TRBD1
j_call: TRBJ1-1
cdr3_length: 13
cdr3_aa: CASRGQENTEAFF
cdr3_nt: TGTGCCAGCAGAGGACAGGAGAACACTGAAGCTTTCTTT